This passage covers 17 T cell receptor beta chains from one sample sequenced in a study of OX40 agonist ivuxolimab in advanced cancers. Using immunoSEQ multiplex PCR, the repertoire was profiled, and TCRdb retains in-frame clones only, with some absent. The sample shows approximately 70,000 clones, approximately 81% of them seen only once. The input for sequencing was CD4+ or CD8+ T cells sorted from blood, taken in a trial of the OX40 agonist ivuxolimab. Every receptor here comes from an adult with an advanced solid tumor such as melanoma, head and neck, liver or kidney cancer.

The chain uses TRBV7-2 and TRBJ2-3; no reliable D call. The CDR3 covers 14 residues. Trimming cost V 2 bases and J 0 bases, with 6 bases left between them. Germline assignment: CDR1 SGHTA and CDR2 FQGNSA. CDR3 sequence: CASSLYSSTDTQYF. CDR3 nucleotide sequence: TGTGCCAGCAGCTTATACAGTAGCACAGATACGCAGTATTTT.

The CDR3 sequence is CASSTLALEQYF. The CDR3 nucleotides read TGTGCCAGCAGCACACTAGCGCTCGAGCAGTACTTC. The chain links TRBV7-9 to TRBJ2-7, with 7 positions matching TRBD2. The CDR3 is 12 residues long. Germline V gives CDR1 SEHNR, CDR2 FQNEAQ (reference sequence). Trimming removed 5 bases from V and 6 bases from J; junction bases left unmatched: 4.

This chain uses TRBV5-4 with TRBJ2-6; D may correspond to TRBD1 or TRBD2 (5 bases each). This CDR3 region has 15 residues. Deletions cut 3 bases from V and 4 bases from J, with 11 bases between. CDR1 SGHNT and CDR2 YYREEE come from the germline V gene (reference sequence). CDR3 residues: CASSWGSAGANVLTF. Written as DNA, the CDR3 is TGTGCCAGCAGCTGGGGGTCAGCGGGGGCCAACGTCCTGACTTTC.

This clone was counted a single time. The chain joins TRBV6-5 to TRBJ2-3; 8 bases are shared with TRBD2. Germline trimming cut 6 bases from V and 0 bases from J; bases unmatched to any gene: 5. This CDR3 region has 15 residues. Germline V gene data show CDR1 as MNHEY and CDR2 as SVGAGI. The CDR3 sequence: CASRATSGSTDTQYF. In DNA form, the CDR3 reads TGTGCCAGCAGGGCAACTAGCGGCAGCACAGATACGCAGTATTTT.

The chain links TRBV18 to TRBJ1-2, with TRBD1 matching over 7 bases. V shed 4 bases, J shed 3 bases, and the junction held 2 bases outside the gene matches. Germline CDR1 KGHSH, CDR2 LQKENI. The CDR3 runs 13 residues. The CDR3 spells CASSRTGDYGYTF. In DNA form, the CDR3 reads TGTGCCAGCTCACGGACAGGCGACTATGGCTACACCTTC.

V is TRBV6-1 and J is TRBJ1-5; D not resolved. The CDR3 sequence is 16 residues long. V was shortened by 4 bases and J by 3 bases, with 16 bases between the two germline ends. The germline V gene encodes CDR1 MNHNS and CDR2 SASEGT. This CDR3 reads CASSGTRVDSNQPQHF. The CDR3 DNA follows: TGTGCCAGCAGTGGGACGAGGGTGGATTCCAATCAGCCCCAGCATTTT.

V usage is TRBV11-2 and J usage is TRBJ2-1; 9 nucleotides align to TRBD2. The CDR3 spans 17 residues. Trimming at V came to 0 bases and at J to 8 bases, leaving 11 bases not matched to a gene. The V gene's germline CDR1 is SGHAT and CDR2 FQNNGV. In DNA, the CDR3 is TGTGCCAGCAGCTTAGATAATTATAGCGGGAGATCGCATGAGCAGTTCTTC. It encodes CASSLDNYSGRSHEQFF.

The chain is built from TRBV27 and TRBJ2-4; tentatively, D is TRBD1 (7 bases). The CDR3 loop spans 17 amino acids. Germline lookup yields CDR1 MNHEY and CDR2 SMNVEV (reference sequence). Trimming stripped 5 bases from V and 6 bases from J, with 23 bases between. This chain's CDR3 is CASSPRRDSVKGNIQYF. The CDR3 DNA reads as TGTGCCAGCAGTCCCCGGAGGGACAGCGTAAAGGGAAACATTCAGTACTTC.

This clone came up once. V and J are TRBV10-1 and TRBJ2-2; maybe TRBD2 (5 bases). Germline V gene sequence: CDR1 WNHNN, CDR2 SYGVQD (reference sequence). This CDR3 region has 17 residues. The ends were cut back, 0 bases at V and 1 base at J, with 12 bases in the middle. The CDR3 DNA reads TGCGCCAGCAGTGAGTCGTCTGGACTTATGAACACCGGGGAGCTGTTTTTT. The encoded protein is CASSESSGLMNTGELFF.

The CDR3 loop is CASSILTGTSQPQHF. The CDR3 nucleotides are TGTGCCAGTAGTATTTTAACAGGGACGTCACAGCCCCAGCATTTT. This chain uses TRBV19 with TRBJ1-5; D possibly corresponds to TRBD1 (6 bases). V lost 3 bases, J lost 7 bases, and 16 bases lay in between. CDR1 is LNHDA, CDR2 SQIVND, per germline (reference sequence). The CDR3 is 15 residues long.

This clone appeared a few times. The V gene is TRBV5-1, the J gene TRBJ2-1, with D tentatively TRBD1 or TRBD2 (6 bases each). Trimming shortened V by 0 bases and J by 9 bases, and 19 bases separated the two germline ends. CDR1 SGHRS and CDR2 YFSETQ come from the germline V gene. The CDR3 totals 16 residues. CDR3 loop: CASSLGARRGLGEQFF. DNA of the CDR3: TGCGCCAGCAGCTTGGGAGCCAGGAGGGGGTTAGGTGAGCAGTTCTTC.

The J gene is TRBJ1-2, the V gene TRBV6-5; no reliable D call. Germline loops: CDR1 MNHEY, CDR2 SVGAGI. The ends were cut back, 7 bases at V and 2 bases at J, with 17 bases in the middle. The CDR3 runs to 15 residues. CDR3 bases: TGTGCCAGCACTAACGGGCGTTTAGGGAACTATGGCTACACCTTC. It yields the protein CASTNGRLGNYGYTF.

The genes are TRBV4-2 and TRBJ2-1; a possible D gene is TRBD2 (5 bases). V was clipped by 1 base and J by 6 bases, with 13 bases between them. The germline V gene has CDR1 LGHNA and CDR2 YNFKEQ. This CDR3 comprises 15 residues. This chain's CDR3 is CASSQGQRYGNEQFF. The DNA for the CDR3 is TGTGCCAGCAGCCAAGGCCAGCGGTATGGCAATGAGCAGTTCTTC.

The chain has TRBV6-6 and TRBJ2-7; 10 positions match TRBD1. The CDR3 extends over 15 amino acids. V was pared by 3 bases and J by 4 bases, with 6 bases of the junction left unmatched. CDR1 and CDR2 from the germline V gene are MNHNY and SVGAGI (reference sequence). CDR3 sequence: CASSYPGQGLYEQYF. DNA of the CDR3: TGTGCCAGCAGTTATCCGGGACAGGGGCTATACGAGCAGTACTTC.

The chain employs TRBV5-1 and TRBJ1-3; D ambiguous. The CDR3 has 14 amino acids. The germline CDR1 and CDR2 sequences are SGHRS and YFSETQ. V lost 2 bases and J lost 0, with 6 bases in between. The CDR3 loop is CASSFGDSGNTIYF. The CDR3 DNA is TGCGCCAGCAGCTTCGGAGACTCTGGAAACACCATATATTTT.

Notes on this clone: The germline gene is not matched at one end of the junction; a read error may be the cause. Other nucleotide sequences in the sample specify the same CDR3. The genes are TRBV5-1 and TRBJ1-1, with D hard to call. Per the germline V gene, CDR1 is SGHRS and CDR2 is YFSETQ. This CDR3 spans 15 amino acids. The CDR3 DNA reads as TGCGCCAGCAGCCGGACTTTACAGCTGAACACTGAAGCCTTCTTT. Its translation: CASSRTLQLNTEAFF. Filled out from reference TRBV5-1 and TRBJ1-1, the complete variable domain reads KAGVTQTPRYLIKTRGQQVTLSCSPISGHRSVSWYQQTPGQGLQFLFEYFSETQRNKGNFPGRFSGRQFSNSRSEMNVSTLELGDSALYLCASSRTLQLNTEAFFGQGTRLTVV.

V is TRBV6-1 and J is TRBJ2-2; 7 nucleotides line up with TRBD1. The CDR3 covers 16 residues. V lost 2 bases and J lost 3; bases outside the gene matches: 6. The germline V gene encodes CDR1 MNHNS and CDR2 SASEGT. The CDR3 DNA sequence: TGTGCCAGCAGTGAACTAAGGGGGCTCGACACCGGGGAGCTGTTTTTT. This translates into CASSELRGLDTGELFF.